This T cell receptor (beta chain) was recorded in a study of vaccination and CD4 T cells after COVID-19. CDR1 is MNHNS and CDR2 is SASEGT in the germline V gene. The CDR3 consists of 14 residues. Trimming shortened V by 7 bases and J by 6 bases, and 16 bases separated the two germline ends. Treatment in this sample: approximately 9-day PBMC culture with coronavirus spike peptide pools or control peptides (ViraFEST assay). Cultured CD4+ T-cell DNA underwent Oncomine TCR Beta short-read sequencing. TCRdb reprocessed the PCR reads with MiXCR, giving one entry per CDR3 protein. The sample lists about 12,000 distinct CDR3 sequences, approximately 83% seen once, with about a tenth in the top ten. Remarks on this clonotype: Its antigen remains unknown.

J is TRBJ1-5 and V is TRBV6-1, with D possibly matching TRBD1 (6 bases). The sequenced sample consisted of CD4+ T cells from blood, cultured in vitro. The origin of this receptor is a human donor who had recovered from COVID-19. The CDR3 spells CASTGSKGGQPQHF. The DNA of the CDR3 is TGTGCCAGCACGGGATCGAAGGGGGGTCAGCCCCAGCATTTT.